This T cell receptor (beta chain) derives from a study of shared clonotypes between healthy human individuals. On the study more broadly: The study drew on a couple of women and three men aged 18 to 49 as donors.

Across several immunoSEQ plates, the genomic DNA of each subset was split evenly. In the sorted-subset replicate PCRs, approximately 200 ng DNA, tens of thousands of T cell genomes, was used. The method was immunoSEQ multiplex PCR; TCRdb's version includes in-frame clones alone and lacks a portion of them. The data show about 1 million clones, around 74% seen once. Losses at the gene ends were 4 bases for V and 2 bases for J; bases not matched to a gene: 9. The length of the CDR3 is 16 residues. Germline lookup yields CDR1 SGHRS and CDR2 YFSETQ. The material sequenced was memory CD4+ T cells sorted from blood. Subset defined: CD45RA-negative fraction. This clonotype originated in a man aged 18 to 30 in good health. The rearrangement links TRBV5-1 to TRBJ1-3, with 7 bases fitting TRBD1. CDR3 sequence: CASSARGTGAGNTIYF. For the CDR3, the DNA is TGCGCCAGCAGCGCCAGGGGGACCGGGGCTGGAAACACCATATATTTT.